These 21 T cell receptor beta chains were sequenced from one sample in a study of blood T cell repertoires in COVID-19. Repertoires were generated with immunoSEQ multiplex PCR, while TCRdb's copy carries only in-frame clones and drops some. This table holds about 110,000 clones, 85% found once. The sequencing sample was made of peripheral blood. These receptor sequences come from a human donor in a cohort sampled during active COVID-19.

The chain carries TRBV11-2 and TRBJ2-3, with TRBD2 matching over 10 bases. Germline V gene data show CDR1 as SGHAT and CDR2 as FQNNGV. Unmatched junction bases numbered 4, after V lost 4 bases and J lost 0 bases. The CDR3 has 16 residues. DNA for the CDR3: TGTGCCAGCAGCTCACTAGCGGGGACCAGCACAGATACGCAGTATTTT. Protein sequence: CASSSLAGTSTDTQYF.

V gene TRBV7-3 combines with J gene TRBJ2-3, with 7 bases matching TRBD2. Per the germline V gene, CDR1 is SGHTA and CDR2 is FQGTGA. Trimming cost V 5 bases and J 1 base; bases outside gene matches: 6. CDR3 size: 15 residues. This CDR3 reads CASSLSGARTDTQYF. CDR3 in DNA: TGTGCCAGCAGCCTAAGCGGGGCTCGCACAGATACGCAGTATTTT.

The chain carries TRBV5-5 and TRBJ2-1; D is uncertain. With 2 bases removed from V and 0 bases from J, the gap between germline ends came to 12 bases. The CDR3 is 16 amino acids. CDR1 and CDR2 from the germline V gene are SGHKS and YYEKEE (reference sequence). CDR3 residues: CASSLGLYSSYNEQFF. CDR3 bases: TGTGCCAGCAGCTTAGGTCTCTACAGCTCCTACAATGAGCAGTTCTTC.

This chain uses TRBV27 with TRBJ2-7, with D possibly TRBD2 on 7 matching bases. The CDR3 runs to 19 residues. The V end was cut by 8 bases, the J end by 6 bases, with 35 bases between. Looked up from germline, CDR1 is MNHEY and CDR2 is SMNVEV (reference sequence). The CDR3 region is CASGADSRSPLGEGCEQYF. The CDR3, as DNA: TGTGCCAGCGGAGCGGACAGTCGAAGCCCTTTGGGGGAGGGCTGCGAGCAGTACTTC.

This chain uses TRBV6-2 or TRBV6-3 with TRBJ2-7, with D perhaps matching TRBD2 (6 bases). CDR1 and CDR2 (germline): MNHEY, SVGEGT. V lost 2 bases to trimming and J lost 1 base, with 15 bases between them. CDR3 size: 16 residues. The CDR3 sequence is CASSYPREVISYEQYF. The CDR3 coding sequence is TGTGCCAGCAGTTACCCGCGGGAAGTCATTTCCTACGAGCAGTACTTC.

The chain is built from TRBV27 and TRBJ1-1; D perhaps matches TRBD1 (5 bases). This CDR3 spans 16 amino acids. Trimming cost V 5 bases and J 6 bases, with 22 bases left between them. Germline V CDR1 and CDR2: MNHEY, SMNVEV (reference sequence). The CDR3, as DNA: TGTGCCAGCAGTCCTGGGGGGGAAGGGCAGAGGGCTGAAGCTTTCTTT. This encodes CASSPGGEGQRAEAFF.

The rearrangement links TRBV19 to TRBJ2-1, with TRBD1 matching over 12 bases. CDR3 length: 16 residues. Germline CDR1 and CDR2: LNHDA and SQIVND (reference sequence). J gave up 7 bases and V 4 bases, and 8 bases lay outside the gene matches. CDR3 DNA sequence: TGTGCCAGTAGTAAAGGGGACAGGGGGCTTCAGAATGAGCAGTTCTTC. Its protein is CASSKGDRGLQNEQFF.

The chain recombines TRBV6-5 with TRBJ1-2; D gene ambiguous. CDR1 is MNHEY, CDR2 SVGAGI, per germline. This CDR3 comprises 15 residues. Trimming shortened V by 5 bases and J by 2 bases, and 15 bases separated the two germline ends. Here the CDR3 reads CASSPRRRENYGYTF. CDR3 bases: TGTGCCAGCAGTCCCCGGAGAAGAGAGAACTATGGCTACACCTTC.

The chain uses TRBV19 and TRBJ1-4; D is uncertain. This CDR3 has 13 residues. Trimming stripped 6 bases from V and 8 bases from J, with 13 bases between. The germline gives CDR1 LNHDA, CDR2 SQIVND (reference sequence). The CDR3 loop reads CASRSPPGEKLFF. The CDR3 nucleotides read TGTGCCAGTAGGTCCCCCCCGGGGGAAAAACTGTTTTTT.

CDR3 residues: CASSDIGELYEQYF. For the CDR3, the DNA is TGTGCCAGCAGTGATATAGGGGAACTATACGAGCAGTACTTC. V usage is TRBV6-1 and J usage is TRBJ2-7; weak D call: TRBD1 (5 bases). The CDR3 has 14 amino acids. CDR1 and CDR2 from the germline V gene are MNHNS and SASEGT. V lost 3 bases, J lost 4 bases, and 13 bases lay in between.

The CDR3 sequence is CAISEWGENTEAFF. CDR3 bases: TGTGCCATCAGTGAGTGGGGAGAGAACACTGAAGCTTTCTTT. This rearrangement joins TRBV10-3 to TRBJ1-1; no firm D call. The V end lost 1 base, the J end lost 1 base, and 7 bases lay between the germline ends. The CDR3 runs to 14 residues. Germline V gene sequence: CDR1 ENHRY, CDR2 SYGVKD.

J is TRBJ2-3 and V is TRBV6-5; 8 bases align to TRBD2. J lost 4 bases, V lost 5 bases, and 2 bases had no gene match. Germline V gives CDR1 MNHEY, CDR2 SVGAGI. The CDR3 totals 13 residues. The CDR3 nucleotides read TGTGCCAGCAGTCGGGGGGGGGCAGATACGCAGTATTTT. Protein sequence: CASSRGGADTQYF.

The J gene is TRBJ1-4, the V gene TRBV3-1 (or the pseudogene TRBV3-2), with a weak D call TRBD1 (6 bases). From germline, CDR1 is LGHDT and CDR2 YNNKEL (reference sequence). V was clipped by 3 bases and J by 8 bases, with 10 bases between them. The CDR3 length is 13 residues. CDR3 sequence (DNA): TGTGCCAGCAGCCAGAGGGGGTTCGAAAAACTGTTTTTT. Its protein is CASSQRGFEKLFF.

V gene TRBV5-4 combines with J gene TRBJ2-6; D perhaps matches TRBD1 (7 bases). Germline CDR1 and CDR2: SGHNT and YYREEE (reference sequence). Deletions cut 3 bases from V and 0 bases from J, with 16 bases between. The CDR3 extends over 18 amino acids. Here the CDR3 reads CASSSAGQRSSGANVLTF. In DNA, the CDR3 is TGTGCCAGCAGCTCGGCGGGACAGAGGAGCTCTGGGGCCAACGTCCTGACTTTC. Combining the CDR3 with reference TRBV5-4 and TRBJ2-6 gives the whole variable domain ETGVTQSPTHLIKTRGQQVTLRCSSQSGHNTVSWYQQALGQGPQFIFQYYREEENGRGNFPPRFSGLQFPNYSSELNVNALELDDSALYLCASSSAGQRSSGANVLTFGAGSRLTVL.

This clone showed up just a few times. This chain links TRBV4-1 with TRBJ1-6; tentative D call: TRBD1 (6 bases). Germline lookup yields CDR1 MGHRA and CDR2 YSYEKL. CDR3 length equals 14 residues. The V gene lost 5 bases and the J gene lost 7 bases, with 12 bases spanning the gap. The CDR3 sequence is CASSFGTLNSPLHF. The DNA for the CDR3 is TGCGCCAGCAGCTTCGGGACACTGAATTCACCCCTCCACTTT.

The chain's CDR3 is CSVGVLGGVETQYF. In DNA, the CDR3 is TGCAGCGTTGGAGTGCTAGGGGGGGTAGAGACCCAGTACTTC. V usage is TRBV29-1 and J usage is TRBJ2-5, with D maybe TRBD2 (7 bases). From germline, CDR1 is SQVTM and CDR2 ANQGSEA. Trimming took off 4 bases at V and 4 bases at J, with 16 bases between the two ends. This CDR3 is built from 14 residues.

The chain employs TRBV12-3 or TRBV12-4 and TRBJ1-2; D remains ambiguous. This CDR3 contains 13 residues. The germline V and J ends were trimmed by 3 bases and 8 bases, with 13 bases remaining between them. The CDR3 loop is CASSLWEREGYTF. The DNA for the CDR3 is TGTGCCAGCAGTTTGTGGGAGAGAGAGGGCTACACCTTC.

The V and J genes are TRBV4-3 and TRBJ2-7; TRBD1 matches at 9 bases. Germline values: CDR1 LGHNA, CDR2 YSLEER. V shed 4 bases and J 5 bases; nucleotides not matched to a gene: 9. The CDR3 covers 15 residues. The CDR3 protein is CASSLTWGQGHEQYF. DNA of the CDR3: TGCGCCAGCAGCCTCACCTGGGGACAGGGCCACGAGCAGTACTTC.

The chain is built from TRBV7-2 and TRBJ1-4; 10 bases align to TRBD1. Per the germline V gene, CDR1 is SGHTA and CDR2 is FQGNSA. Trimming removed 5 bases from V and 3 bases from J; junction bases left unmatched: 6. CDR3 size: 16 residues. The CDR3 region is CASSQTGGSSNEKLFF. The CDR3 bases are TGTGCCAGCAGCCAGACAGGGGGCTCATCTAATGAAAAACTGTTTTTT.

J is TRBJ2-5 and V is TRBV6-2 or TRBV6-3; tentatively, D is TRBD1 (6 bases). The germline V and J ends were trimmed by 0 bases and 5 bases, with 10 bases remaining between them. The CDR3 covers 14 residues. Germline V gene lookup returns CDR1 MNHEY and CDR2 SVGEGT. The CDR3 loop is CASSYSPRGETQYF. CDR3 DNA sequence: TGTGCCAGCAGTTACTCACCTAGGGGGGAGACCCAGTACTTC.

The rearrangement links TRBV6-2 or TRBV6-3 to TRBJ2-1, with TRBD2 identical over 8 bases. Per the germline V gene, CDR1 is MNHEY and CDR2 is SVGEGT. J gave up 4 bases and V 1 base, and 3 bases lay outside the gene matches. The CDR3 contains 15 residues. For the CDR3, the DNA is TGTGCCAGCAGTTACTTCGGGGGGGGATACAATGAGCAGTTCTTC. It is translated as CASSYFGGGYNEQFF.